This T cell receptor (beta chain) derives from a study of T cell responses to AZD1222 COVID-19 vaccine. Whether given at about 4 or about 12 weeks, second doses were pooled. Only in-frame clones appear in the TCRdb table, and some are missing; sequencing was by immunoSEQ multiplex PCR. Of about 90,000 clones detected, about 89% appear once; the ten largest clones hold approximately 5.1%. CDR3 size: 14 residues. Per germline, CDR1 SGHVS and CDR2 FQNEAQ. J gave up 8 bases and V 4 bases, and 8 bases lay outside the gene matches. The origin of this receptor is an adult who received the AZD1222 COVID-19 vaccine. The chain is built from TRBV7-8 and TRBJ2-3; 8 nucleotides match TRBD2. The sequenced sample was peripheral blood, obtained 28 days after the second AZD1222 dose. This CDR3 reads CASSWDGGGLTQYF. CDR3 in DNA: TGTGCCAGCAGCTGGGACGGGGGGGGACTTACGCAGTATTTT.